This TCR beta chain was observed in a study of T cells in Graves' hyperthyroidism and ophthalmopathy. On the study more broadly: Sampling of peripheral blood happened at initial diagnosis, prior to any treatment. Whole-study results and caveats: A model using 13 V-J features told ophthalmopathy apart from stable hyperthyroidism. Blood also carried most thyroid clonotypes expanded above 0.001.

Points on this clonotype: Its specificity is not known.

Looked up from germline, CDR1 is MDHEN and CDR2 is SYDVKM. The CDR3 loop spans 14 amino acids. V trimming: 5 bases; J trimming: 6 bases; junction bases outside the gene matches: 7. Amplification of TCR beta CDR3 regions was performed using RNA transcripts as template. Initially, a first-round RT-PCR of the TCR CDR3 employed the HTBI primer set. TCRdb reanalysed the multiplex PCR reads using MiXCR and keeps one entry per CDR3 protein. The sample consists of 340,000 or so distinct CDR3 sequences, about 21% of them appearing once. Graves' hyperthyroidism was deemed stable given no ophthalmopathy progression within 18 months.

This chain connects TRBV28 to TRBJ2-1; 7 nucleotides align to TRBD2. The receptor's source is a woman aged 45-65 years with Graves' hyperthyroidism. Sequenced: blood. CDR3 residues: CASSISGYSNEQFF. DNA of the CDR3: TGTGCCAGCAGTATTAGCGGGTATTCCAATGAGCAGTTCTTC. Filled out from reference TRBV28 and TRBJ2-1, the complete variable domain reads DVKVTQSSRYLVKRTGEKVFLECVQDMDHENMFWYRQDPGLGLRLIYFSYDVKMKEKGDIPEGYSVSREKKERFSLILESASTNQTSMYLCASSISGYSNEQFFGPGTRLTVL.